This T cell receptor beta chain emerged from a study of cytomegalovirus exposure and HLA in healthy donors. Vbeta (60) and Jbeta (13) primers were used in the PCR. TCRdb's table, derived via immunoSEQ multiplex PCR, lists solely in-frame clones and lacks some. Its listing shows about 120,000 clones. CDR1 and CDR2 (germline): KGHSH, LQKENI. The CDR3 spans 13 residues. J was trimmed by 5 bases and V by 5 bases; bases with no gene match: 4. Sample: PBMCs. The V gene is TRBV18, the J gene TRBJ2-5; 8 bases are shared with TRBD1. The sequence came from a woman between 40 and 55 years old in good health and CMV-seropositive. CDR3 residues: CASSGGQEETQYF. Written as DNA, the CDR3 is TGTGCCAGCTCAGGGGGACAGGAGGAGACCCAGTACTTC.